This TCR beta chain came from a study of T-cell reconstitution after alpha-beta-depleted transplantation in children. Study-level points and caveats: Surviving recipient T cells and thymic progenitors accounted for the high day-60 TCRbeta diversity observed in some patients. The main origin of T-cell counts and diversity one year after transplant was newly produced T cells.

This clonotype has at least ten counts. Its antigen is currently unknown. During its preparation, the TCRbeta library received unique molecular identifiers. TCRdb processed the PCR reads anew with MiXCR; each CDR3 protein has one entry. Of approximately 240,000 distinct CDR3 sequences listed, approximately 10% are singletons. The CDR3 covers 14 residues. V lost 5 bases, J lost 7 bases, and 17 bases lay in between. Germline lookup yields CDR1 MDHEN and CDR2 SYDVKM. The specimen was PBMCs, collected before TCRalphabeta/CD19-depleted stem cell transplant. V and J are TRBV28 and TRBJ1-2; perhaps TRBD1 as D (6 bases). This sequence was found in a child less than two years old with acute myeloid leukemia, due to receive a stem cell transplant. The DNA of the CDR3 is TGTGCCAGCAGTCCGTCAGACAGGATGGGTGGCTACACCTTC. It is translated as CASSPSDRMGGYTF.